The clone carrying this TCR beta chain has at least ten counts. Its antigen is unknown. The source of the sample is a study of T cells in Graves' hyperthyroidism and ophthalmopathy. Study results and limitations: Prediction of ophthalmopathy progression came a median about 6 months pre-onset.

TCR beta CDR3 regions were amplified from RNA. First-round RT-PCR targeting the TCR CDR3 was performed with the HTBI primer set. Each CDR3 protein is one row after TCRdb ran MiXCR on the multiplex PCR reads. The table lists about 360,000 distinct CDR3 sequences, about 12% of them singletons, with 9.2% in the top ten. V lost 4 bases, J lost 7 bases, and 8 bases lay in between. Germline V CDR1 and CDR2: MDHEN, SYDVKM. This CDR3 region has 12 residues. The sample was blood. The sequence derives from a woman aged 18-29 years with Graves' hyperthyroidism. The rearrangement links TRBV28 to TRBJ2-1, with D tentatively TRBD1 (6 bases). The CDR3 DNA sequence: TGTGCCAGCAGTTCACAGGGAAATGAGCAGTTCTTC. Amino acids: CASSSQGNEQFF.